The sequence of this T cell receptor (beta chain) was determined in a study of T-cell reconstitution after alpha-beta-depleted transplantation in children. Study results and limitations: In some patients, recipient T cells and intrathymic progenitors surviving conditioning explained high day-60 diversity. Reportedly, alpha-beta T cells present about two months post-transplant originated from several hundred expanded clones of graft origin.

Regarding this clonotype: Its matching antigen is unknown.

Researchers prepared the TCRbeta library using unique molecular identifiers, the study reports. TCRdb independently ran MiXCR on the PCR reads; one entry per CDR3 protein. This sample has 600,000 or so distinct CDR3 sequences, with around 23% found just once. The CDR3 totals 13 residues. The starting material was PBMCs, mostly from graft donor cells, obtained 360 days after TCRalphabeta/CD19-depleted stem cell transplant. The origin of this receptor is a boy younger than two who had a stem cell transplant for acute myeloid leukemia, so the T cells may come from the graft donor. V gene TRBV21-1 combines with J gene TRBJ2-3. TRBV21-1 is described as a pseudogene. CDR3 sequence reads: CASSSRVTDTQYF. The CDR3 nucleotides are TGTGCCAGCAGCAGTAGGGTCACAGATACGCAGTATTTT.